This T cell receptor (beta chain) was identified during a study of blood T cell repertoires in COVID-19. Study summary: Whether acute or convalescent, the COVID-19 samples came from the United States, Italy and Spain.

Clones were read by immunoSEQ multiplex PCR, and TCRdb kept only the in-frame ones, dropping some. The repertoire includes about 300,000 clones, 85% to 90% of them detected once, and about 9.4% sits in the top ten. V lost 2 bases, J lost 4 bases, and 9 bases stayed unmatched. CDR3 length: 17 amino acids. CDR1 and CDR2 (germline): KGHDR, SFDVKD. The sample comprised PBMCs or T cells enriched from blood (not recorded which). The chain uses TRBV24-1 and TRBJ2-1; 8 bases match TRBD2. This clonotype was obtained from a woman between 18 and 29 years old who had recovered from COVID-19. CDR3 loop: CATSDSGGGFNYNEQFF. The CDR3 bases are TGTGCCACCAGTGATTCCGGGGGGGGGTTCAATTACAATGAGCAGTTCTTC.